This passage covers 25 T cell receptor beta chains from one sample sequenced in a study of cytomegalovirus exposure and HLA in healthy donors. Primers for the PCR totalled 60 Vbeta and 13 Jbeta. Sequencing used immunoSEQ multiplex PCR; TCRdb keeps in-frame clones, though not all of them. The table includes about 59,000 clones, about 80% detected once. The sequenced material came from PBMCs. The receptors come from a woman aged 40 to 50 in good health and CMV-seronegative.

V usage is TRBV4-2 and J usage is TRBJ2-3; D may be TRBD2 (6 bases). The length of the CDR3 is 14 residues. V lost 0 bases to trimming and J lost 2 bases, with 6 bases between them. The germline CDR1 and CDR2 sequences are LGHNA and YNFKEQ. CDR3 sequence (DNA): TGTGCCAGCAGCCAAGAACTAGCCACAGATACGCAGTATTTT. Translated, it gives CASSQELATDTQYF.

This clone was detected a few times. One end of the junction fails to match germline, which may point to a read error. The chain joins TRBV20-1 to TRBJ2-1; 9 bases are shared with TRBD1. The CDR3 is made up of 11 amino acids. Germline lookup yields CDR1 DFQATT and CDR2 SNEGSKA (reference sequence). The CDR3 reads CSATPGQGVIF. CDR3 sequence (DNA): TGCAGTGCTACCCCGGGACAGGGTGTGATCTTC.

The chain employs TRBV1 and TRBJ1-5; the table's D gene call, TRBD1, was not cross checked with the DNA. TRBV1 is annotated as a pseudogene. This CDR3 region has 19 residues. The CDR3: CTSRRQAHRGQHFNQPQHF. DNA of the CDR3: TGCACCAGCAGACGGCAAGCTCATAGGGGTCAGCATTTCAATCAGCCCCAGCATTTT.

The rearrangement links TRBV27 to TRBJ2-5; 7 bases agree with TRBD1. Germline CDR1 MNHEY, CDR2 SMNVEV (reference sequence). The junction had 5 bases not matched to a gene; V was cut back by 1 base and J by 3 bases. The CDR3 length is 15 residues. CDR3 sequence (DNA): TGTGCCAGCAGTTTATGGGCAGGGGGTGAAGAGACCCAGTACTTC. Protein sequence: CASSLWAGGEETQYF.

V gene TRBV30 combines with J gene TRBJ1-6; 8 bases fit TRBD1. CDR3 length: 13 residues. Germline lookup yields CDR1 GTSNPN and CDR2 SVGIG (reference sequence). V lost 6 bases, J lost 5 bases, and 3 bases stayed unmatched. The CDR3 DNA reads TGTGCCTGTTCGACAGGGGATAATTCACCCCTCCACTTT. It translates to CACSTGDNSPLHF.

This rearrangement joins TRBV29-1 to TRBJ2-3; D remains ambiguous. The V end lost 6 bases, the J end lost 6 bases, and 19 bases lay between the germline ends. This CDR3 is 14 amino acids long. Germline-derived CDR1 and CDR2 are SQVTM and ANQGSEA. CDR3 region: CSVSRRGSADTQYF. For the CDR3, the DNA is TGCAGCGTGAGTCGGCGAGGTTCCGCGGATACGCAGTATTTT.

The CDR3, as DNA: TGTGCCAGCACTTGGGGGCGCGGCAATGAGCAGTTCTTC. Its protein is CASTWGRGNEQFF. The chain uses TRBV6-5 and TRBJ2-1, with D possibly TRBD1 on 6 matching bases. The CDR3 totals 13 residues. The ends were cut back, 7 bases at V and 6 bases at J, with 13 bases in the middle. Germline loops: CDR1 MNHEY, CDR2 SVGAGI.

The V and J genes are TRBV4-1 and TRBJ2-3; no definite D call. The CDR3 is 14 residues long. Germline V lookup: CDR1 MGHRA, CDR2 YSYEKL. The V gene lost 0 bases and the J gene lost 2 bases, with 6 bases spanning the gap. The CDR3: CASSQEGITDTQYF. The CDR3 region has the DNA TGCGCCAGCAGCCAAGAGGGCATCACAGATACGCAGTATTTT.

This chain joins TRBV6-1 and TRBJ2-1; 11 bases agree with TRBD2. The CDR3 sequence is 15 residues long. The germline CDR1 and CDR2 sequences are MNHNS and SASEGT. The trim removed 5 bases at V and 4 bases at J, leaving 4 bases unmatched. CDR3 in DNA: TGTGCCAGCAGTCGCGGGACTAGCGGATACAATGAGCAGTTCTTC. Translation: CASSRGTSGYNEQFF.

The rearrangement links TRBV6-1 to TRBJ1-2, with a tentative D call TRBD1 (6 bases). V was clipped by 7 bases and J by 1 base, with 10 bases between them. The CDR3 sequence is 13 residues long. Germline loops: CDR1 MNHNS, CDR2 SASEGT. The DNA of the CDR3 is TGTGCCAGCACGACAGGATTTAACTATGGCTACACCTTC. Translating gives CASTTGFNYGYTF.

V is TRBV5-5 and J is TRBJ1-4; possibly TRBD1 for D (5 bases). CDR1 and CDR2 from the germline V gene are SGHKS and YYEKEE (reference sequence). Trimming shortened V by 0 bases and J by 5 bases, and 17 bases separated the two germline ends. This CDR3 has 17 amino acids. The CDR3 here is CASSLGRAADGNEKLFF. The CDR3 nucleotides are TGTGCCAGCAGCTTGGGCAGGGCGGCAGACGGGAATGAAAAACTGTTTTTT.

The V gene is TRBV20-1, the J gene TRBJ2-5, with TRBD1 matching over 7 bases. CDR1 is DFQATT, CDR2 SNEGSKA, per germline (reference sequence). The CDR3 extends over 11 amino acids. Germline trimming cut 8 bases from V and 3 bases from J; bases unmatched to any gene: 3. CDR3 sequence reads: CSTGDEETQYF. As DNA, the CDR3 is TGCAGTACAGGGGATGAAGAGACCCAGTACTTC.

The CDR3 DNA reads as TGTGCCAGCACCCCGCGGAGCGGGAACCCAGATACGCAGTATTTT. Its protein product is CASTPRSGNPDTQYF. This chain joins TRBV5-6 and TRBJ2-3; 7 bases agree with TRBD2. CDR3 length: 15 amino acids. V shed 6 bases and J 4 bases; nucleotides not matched to a gene: 11. Germline CDR1 and CDR2: SGHDT and YYEEEE. Full variable domain (rest looked up from reference TRBV5-6 and TRBJ2-3): DAGVTQSPTHLIKTRGQQVTLRCSPKSGHDTVSWYQQALGQGPQFIFQYYEEEERQRGNFPDRFSGHQFPNYSSELNVNALLLGDSALYLCASTPRSGNPDTQYFGPGTRLTVL.

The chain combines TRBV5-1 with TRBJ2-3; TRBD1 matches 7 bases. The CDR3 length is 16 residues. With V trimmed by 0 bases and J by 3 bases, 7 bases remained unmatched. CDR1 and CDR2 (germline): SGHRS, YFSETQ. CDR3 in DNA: TGCGCCAGCAGCTTGGGGAACAGGGGCTTAACAGATACGCAGTATTTT. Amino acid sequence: CASSLGNRGLTDTQYF.

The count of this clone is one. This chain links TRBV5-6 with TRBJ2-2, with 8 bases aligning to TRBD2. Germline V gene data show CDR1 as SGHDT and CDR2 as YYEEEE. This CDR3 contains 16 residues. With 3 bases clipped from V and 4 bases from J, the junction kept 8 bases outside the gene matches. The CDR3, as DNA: TGTGCCAGCAGCTCCCCCAGTAGCGGGGCCACCGGGGAGCTGTTTTTT. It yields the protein CASSSPSSGATGELFF.

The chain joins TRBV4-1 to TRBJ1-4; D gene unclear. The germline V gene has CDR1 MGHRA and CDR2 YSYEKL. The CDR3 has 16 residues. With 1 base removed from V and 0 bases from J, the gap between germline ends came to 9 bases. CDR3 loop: CASSQVQATTNEKLFF. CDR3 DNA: TGCGCCAGCAGCCAAGTCCAGGCTACAACTAATGAAAAACTGTTTTTT.

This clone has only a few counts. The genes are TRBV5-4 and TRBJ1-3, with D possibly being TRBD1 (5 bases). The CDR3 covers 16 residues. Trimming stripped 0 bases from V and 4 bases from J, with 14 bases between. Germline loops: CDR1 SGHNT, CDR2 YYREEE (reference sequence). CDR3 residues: CASSLGARDFGNTIYF. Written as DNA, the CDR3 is TGTGCCAGCAGCTTGGGGGCCAGGGATTTCGGAAACACCATATATTTT.

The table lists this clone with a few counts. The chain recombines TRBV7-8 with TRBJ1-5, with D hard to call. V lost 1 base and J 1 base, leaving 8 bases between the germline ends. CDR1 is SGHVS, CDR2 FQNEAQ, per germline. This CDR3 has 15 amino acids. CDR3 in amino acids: CASSLDAVSNQPQHF. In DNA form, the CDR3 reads TGTGCCAGCAGCTTAGACGCAGTCAGCAATCAGCCCCAGCATTTT.

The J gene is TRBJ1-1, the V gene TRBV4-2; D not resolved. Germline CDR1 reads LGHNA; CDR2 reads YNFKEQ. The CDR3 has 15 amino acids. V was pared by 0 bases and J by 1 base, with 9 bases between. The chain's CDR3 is CASSQEVEGNTEAFF. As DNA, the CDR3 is TGTGCCAGCAGCCAAGAAGTTGAGGGGAACACTGAAGCTTTCTTT.

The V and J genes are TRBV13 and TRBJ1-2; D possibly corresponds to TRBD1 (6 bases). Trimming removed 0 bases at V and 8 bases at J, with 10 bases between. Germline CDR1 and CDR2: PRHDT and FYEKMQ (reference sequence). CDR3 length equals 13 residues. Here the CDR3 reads CASSLGGAGGYTF. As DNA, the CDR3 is TGTGCCAGCAGCTTAGGGGGGGCAGGGGGCTACACCTTC. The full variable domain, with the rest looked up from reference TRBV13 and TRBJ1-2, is AAGVIQSPRHLIKEKRETATLKCYPIPRHDTVYWYQQGPGQDPQFLISFYEKMQSDKGSIPDRFSAQQFSDYHSELNMSSLELGDSALYFCASSLGGAGGYTFGSGTRLTVV.

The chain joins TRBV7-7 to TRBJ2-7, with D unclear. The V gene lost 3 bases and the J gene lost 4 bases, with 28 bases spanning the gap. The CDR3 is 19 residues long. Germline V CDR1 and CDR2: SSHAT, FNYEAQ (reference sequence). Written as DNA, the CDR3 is TGTGCCAGCAGCTTTTCTAACCTCCATAAGTCCACCCATGCGTACGAGCAGTACTTC. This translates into CASSFSNLHKSTHAYEQYF.

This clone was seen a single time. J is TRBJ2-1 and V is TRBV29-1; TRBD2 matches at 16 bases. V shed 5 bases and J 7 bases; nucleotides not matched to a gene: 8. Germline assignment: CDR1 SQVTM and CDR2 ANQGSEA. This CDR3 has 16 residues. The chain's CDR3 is CSVSGTSGRAVNEQFF. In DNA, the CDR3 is TGCAGCGTTTCCGGGACTAGCGGGAGGGCGGTTAATGAGCAGTTCTTC.

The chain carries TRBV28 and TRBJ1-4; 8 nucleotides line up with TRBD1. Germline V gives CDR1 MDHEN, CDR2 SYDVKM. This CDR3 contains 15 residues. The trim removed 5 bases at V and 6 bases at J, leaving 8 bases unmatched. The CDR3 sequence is CASSPQGALDEKLFF. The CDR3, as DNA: TGTGCCAGCAGTCCCCAGGGGGCGCTGGATGAAAAACTGTTTTTT.

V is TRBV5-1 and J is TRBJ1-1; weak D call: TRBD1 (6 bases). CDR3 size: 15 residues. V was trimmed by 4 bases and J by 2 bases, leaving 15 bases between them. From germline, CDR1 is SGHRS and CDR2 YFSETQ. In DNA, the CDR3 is TGCGCCAGCAGCGCACAGGGTTTTAGAAACACTGAAGCTTTCTTT. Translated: CASSAQGFRNTEAFF.

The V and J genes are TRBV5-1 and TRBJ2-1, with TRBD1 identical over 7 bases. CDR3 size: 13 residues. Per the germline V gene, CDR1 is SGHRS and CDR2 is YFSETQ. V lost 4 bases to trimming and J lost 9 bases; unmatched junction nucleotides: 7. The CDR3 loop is CASSPPRGIEQFF. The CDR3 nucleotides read TGCGCCAGCAGCCCCCCCAGGGGGATTGAGCAGTTCTTC.